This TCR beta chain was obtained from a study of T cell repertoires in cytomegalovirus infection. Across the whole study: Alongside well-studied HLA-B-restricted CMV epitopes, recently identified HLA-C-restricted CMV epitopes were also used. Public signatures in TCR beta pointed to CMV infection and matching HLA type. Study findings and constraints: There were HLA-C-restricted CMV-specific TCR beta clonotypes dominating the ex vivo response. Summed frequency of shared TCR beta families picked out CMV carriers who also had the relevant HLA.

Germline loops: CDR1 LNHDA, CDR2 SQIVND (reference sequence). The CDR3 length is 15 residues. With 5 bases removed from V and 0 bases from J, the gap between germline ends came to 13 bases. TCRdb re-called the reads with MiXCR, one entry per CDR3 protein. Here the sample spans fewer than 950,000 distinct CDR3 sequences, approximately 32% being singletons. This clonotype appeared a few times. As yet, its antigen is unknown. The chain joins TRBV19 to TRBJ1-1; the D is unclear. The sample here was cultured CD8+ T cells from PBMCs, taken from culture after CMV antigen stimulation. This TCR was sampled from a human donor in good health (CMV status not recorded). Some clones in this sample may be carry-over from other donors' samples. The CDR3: CASSPLTPLNTEAFF. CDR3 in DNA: TGTGCCAGTAGTCCGTTGACACCTTTGAACACTGAAGCTTTCTTT.